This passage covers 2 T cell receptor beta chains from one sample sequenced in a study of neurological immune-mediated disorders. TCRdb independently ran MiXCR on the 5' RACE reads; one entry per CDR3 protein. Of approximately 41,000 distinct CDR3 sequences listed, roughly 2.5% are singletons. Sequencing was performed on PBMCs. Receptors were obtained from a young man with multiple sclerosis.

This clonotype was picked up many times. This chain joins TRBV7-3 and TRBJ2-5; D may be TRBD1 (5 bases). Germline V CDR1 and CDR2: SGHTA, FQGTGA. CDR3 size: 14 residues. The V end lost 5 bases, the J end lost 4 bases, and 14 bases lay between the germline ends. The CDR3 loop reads CASSQGPTGETQYF. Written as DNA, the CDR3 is TGTGCCAGCAGCCAGGGCCCAACGGGAGAGACCCAGTACTTC.

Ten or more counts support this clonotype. CDR3 nucleotides: TGTGCCAGCAGCCAAGTATCGCGGGGTCAATACGAGCAGTACTTC. Protein product: CASSQVSRGQYEQYF. The V call is TRBV3-1, the J call TRBJ2-7; D is perhaps TRBD2 (6 bases). The CDR3 loop spans 15 amino acids. CDR1 and CDR2 from the germline V gene are LGHDT and YNNKEL (reference sequence). The V gene lost 1 base and the J gene lost 4 bases, with 14 bases spanning the gap.